This TCR beta chain was identified in a study of blood T cell repertoires in COVID-19. Study-level background: Acute-phase and convalescent COVID-19 samples originated in the United States, Italy and Spain.

Clones were read by immunoSEQ multiplex PCR, and TCRdb kept only the in-frame ones, dropping some. The sample lists about 52,000 clones, about nine tenths occurring once. The CDR3 is 15 amino acids. Between the trimmed V and J ends, which lost 3 bases and 2 bases, there was a span of 14 bases. Germline-derived CDR1 and CDR2 are MNHEY and SMNVEV (reference sequence). The chain employs TRBV27 and TRBJ2-7; a possible D gene is TRBD2 (6 bases). This clonotype originated in a man between 70 and 80 years old with acute or convalescent COVID-19. Sequencing was carried out using peripheral blood. The CDR3 DNA is TGTGCCAGCAGTTTGGGAACCGGGAGAACCTACGAGCAGTACTTC. Protein sequence: CASSLGTGRTYEQYF.